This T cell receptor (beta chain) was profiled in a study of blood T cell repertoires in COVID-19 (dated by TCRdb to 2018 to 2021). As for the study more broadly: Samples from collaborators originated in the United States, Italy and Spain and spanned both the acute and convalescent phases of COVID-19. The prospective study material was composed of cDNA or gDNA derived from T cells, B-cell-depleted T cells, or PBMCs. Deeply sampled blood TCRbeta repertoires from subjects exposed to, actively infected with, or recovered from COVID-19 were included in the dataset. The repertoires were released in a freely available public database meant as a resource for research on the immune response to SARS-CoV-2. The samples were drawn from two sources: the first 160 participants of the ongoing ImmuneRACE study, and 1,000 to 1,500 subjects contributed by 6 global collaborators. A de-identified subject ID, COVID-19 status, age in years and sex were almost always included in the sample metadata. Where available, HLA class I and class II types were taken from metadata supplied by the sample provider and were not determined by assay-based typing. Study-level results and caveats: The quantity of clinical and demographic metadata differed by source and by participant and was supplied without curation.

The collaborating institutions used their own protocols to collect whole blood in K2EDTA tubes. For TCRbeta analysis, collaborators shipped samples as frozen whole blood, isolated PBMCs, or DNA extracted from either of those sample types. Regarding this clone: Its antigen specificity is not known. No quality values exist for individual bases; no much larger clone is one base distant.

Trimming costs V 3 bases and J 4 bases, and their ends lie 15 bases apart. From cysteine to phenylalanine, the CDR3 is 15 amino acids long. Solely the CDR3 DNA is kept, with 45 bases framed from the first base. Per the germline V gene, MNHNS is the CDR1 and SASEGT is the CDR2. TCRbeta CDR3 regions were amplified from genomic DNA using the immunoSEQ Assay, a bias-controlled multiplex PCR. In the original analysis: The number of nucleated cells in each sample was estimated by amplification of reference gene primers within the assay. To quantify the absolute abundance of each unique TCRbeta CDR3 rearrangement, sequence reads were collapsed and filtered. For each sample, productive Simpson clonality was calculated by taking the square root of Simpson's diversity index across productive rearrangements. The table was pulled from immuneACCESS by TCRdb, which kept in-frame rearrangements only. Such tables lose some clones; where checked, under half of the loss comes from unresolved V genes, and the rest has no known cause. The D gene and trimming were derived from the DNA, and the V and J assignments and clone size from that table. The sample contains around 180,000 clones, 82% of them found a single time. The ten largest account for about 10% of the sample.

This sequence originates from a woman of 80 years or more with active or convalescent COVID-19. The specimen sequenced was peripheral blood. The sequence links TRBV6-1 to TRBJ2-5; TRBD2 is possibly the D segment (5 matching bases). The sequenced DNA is TGTGCCAGCAGTGAGGTCCCCCAACGGGGAGAGACCCAGTACTTC. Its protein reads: CASSEVPQRGETQYF.